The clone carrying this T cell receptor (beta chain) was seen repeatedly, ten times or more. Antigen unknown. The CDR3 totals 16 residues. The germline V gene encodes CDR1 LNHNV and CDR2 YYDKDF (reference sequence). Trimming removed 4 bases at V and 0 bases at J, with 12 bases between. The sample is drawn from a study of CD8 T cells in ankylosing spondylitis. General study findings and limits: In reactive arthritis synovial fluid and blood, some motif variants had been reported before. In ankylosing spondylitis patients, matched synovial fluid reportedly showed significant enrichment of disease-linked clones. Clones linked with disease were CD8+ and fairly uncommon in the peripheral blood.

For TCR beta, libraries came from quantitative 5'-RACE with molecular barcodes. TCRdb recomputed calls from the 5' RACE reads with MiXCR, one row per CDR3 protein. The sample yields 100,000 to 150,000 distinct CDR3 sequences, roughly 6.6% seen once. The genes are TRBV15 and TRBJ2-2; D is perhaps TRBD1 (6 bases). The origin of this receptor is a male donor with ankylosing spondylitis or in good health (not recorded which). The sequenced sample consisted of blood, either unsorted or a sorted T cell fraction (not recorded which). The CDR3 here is CATSNGQPANTGELFF. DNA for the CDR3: TGTGCCACCAGCAACGGACAGCCAGCGAACACCGGGGAGCTGTTTTTT. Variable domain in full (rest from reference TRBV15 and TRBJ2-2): DAMVIQNPRYQVTQFGKPVTLSCSQTLNHNVMYWYQQKSSQAPKLLFHYYDKDFNNEADTPDNFQSRRPNTSFCFLDIRSPGLGDTAMYLCATSNGQPANTGELFFGEGSRLTVL.